The next 23 T cell receptor beta chains were all read from a single sample in a study of blood T cell repertoires in COVID-19. TCRdb's table, derived via immunoSEQ multiplex PCR, lists solely in-frame clones and lacks some. The table lists approximately 97,000 clones, 70% to 90% of them singletons. The specimen sequenced was peripheral blood. These receptors all come from a man aged 45-65 years with active COVID-19.

The chain carries TRBV4-1 and TRBJ2-3; 8 bases align to TRBD1. Losses at the gene ends were 6 bases for V and 0 bases for J; bases not matched to a gene: 20. This CDR3 region has 20 residues. Germline values: CDR1 MGHRA, CDR2 YSYEKL. This CDR3 is CASRALNTGGGLRSTDTQYF. The CDR3 region has the DNA TGCGCCAGCAGGGCTCTAAATACAGGGGGTGGGCTTCGAAGCACAGATACGCAGTATTTT.

The CDR3 sequence: CASSQILDRGPQHF. In DNA, the CDR3 is TGCGCCAGCAGCCAAATTCTAGACAGAGGGCCCCAGCATTTT. The chain is built from TRBV4-3 and TRBJ1-5, with TRBD1 as a possible D gene (5 bases). Germline V gene data show CDR1 as LGHNA and CDR2 as YSLEER. Trimming stripped 2 bases from V and 9 bases from J, with 14 bases between. The CDR3 extends over 14 amino acids.

The V call is TRBV4-1, the J call TRBJ2-1, with TRBD2 identical over 10 bases. The germline V gene encodes CDR1 MGHRA and CDR2 YSYEKL. V lost 7 bases to trimming and J lost 9 bases; unmatched junction nucleotides: 18. This CDR3 region has 17 residues. The CDR3 loop reads CASTHYPVLAGEGEQFF. Written as DNA, the CDR3 is TGCGCCAGCACTCACTACCCAGTCCTAGCGGGGGAGGGTGAGCAGTTCTTC.

This clone was detected once. The chain couples TRBV19 to TRBJ2-3, with TRBD1 identical over 8 bases. Germline V gene data show CDR1 as LNHDA and CDR2 as SQIVND (reference sequence). V lost 6 bases, J lost 0 bases, and 5 bases stayed unmatched. The CDR3 has 15 residues. CDR3 amino acids: CASRNGQGSTDTQYF. CDR3 sequence (DNA): TGTGCCAGTAGAAACGGACAGGGAAGCACAGATACGCAGTATTTT.

V and J are TRBV7-2 and TRBJ2-1; 9 bases are a match to TRBD2. The CDR3 has 16 residues. The V gene end was trimmed by 2 bases and the J gene end by 6 bases; junction bases not matched to a gene: 8. Germline lookup yields CDR1 SGHTA and CDR2 FQGNSA. CDR3 amino acids: CASSLRPLAGFNEQFF. Written as DNA, the CDR3 is TGTGCCAGCAGCTTAAGGCCGCTAGCGGGGTTCAATGAGCAGTTCTTC.

The V gene is TRBV4-1, the J gene TRBJ2-1; D possibly corresponds to TRBD2 (5 bases). V gave up 1 base and J gave up 6 bases, with 13 bases separating them. The CDR3 length is 15 residues. In germline, CDR1 is MGHRA, CDR2 YSYEKL. CDR3 loop: CASSQGQSSLNEQFF. For the CDR3, the DNA is TGCGCCAGCAGCCAAGGTCAGTCTAGCCTCAATGAGCAGTTCTTC.

This clone occurred once. The chain combines TRBV5-8 with TRBJ2-5, with 7 bases lining up with TRBD2. Germline V gene lookup returns CDR1 SGHTS and CDR2 YDEGEE. The junction had 4 bases not matched to a gene; V was cut back by 4 bases and J by 1 base. The CDR3 sequence is 14 residues long. In nucleotides, the CDR3 is TGTGCCAGCAGCGGGGACTATCTCCAAGAGACCCAGTACTTC. Amino acid sequence: CASSGDYLQETQYF.

V and J are TRBV3-1 (or the pseudogene TRBV3-2) and TRBJ2-7; possibly TRBD1 for D (6 bases). V was cut by 2 bases and J by 4 bases, with 9 bases left in between. Germline CDR1 LGHDT, CDR2 YNNKEL (reference sequence). The CDR3 has 13 residues. The CDR3 DNA reads as TGTGCCAGCAGCCAAATAAGGGGGTACGAGCAGTACTTC. This codes for CASSQIRGYEQYF.

The DNA for the CDR3 is TGTGCCAGCAGTCGACTAGCGGGGGGTTATTCCTACGAGCAGTACTTC. The encoded protein is CASSRLAGGYSYEQYF. The gene calls are TRBV6-6 and TRBJ2-7; 13 bases are a match to TRBD2. Germline V gives CDR1 MNHNY, CDR2 SVGAGI (reference sequence). The CDR3 is 16 residues long. J gave up 1 base and V 5 bases, and 5 bases lay outside the gene matches.

The rearrangement joins TRBV6-2 or TRBV6-3 to TRBJ1-5; no definite D call. Germline assignment: CDR1 MNHEY and CDR2 SVGEGT. The V end lost 2 bases, the J end lost 8 bases, and 7 bases lay between the germline ends. CDR3 length equals 12 residues. DNA of the CDR3: TGTGCCAGCAGTTACCCCTATGAGCCCCAGCATTTT. Amino acids: CASSYPYEPQHF.

This chain's CDR3 is CAWSVGNTGELFF. The CDR3 coding sequence is TGTGCCTGGAGTGTCGGTAACACCGGGGAGCTGTTTTTT. This chain uses TRBV30 with TRBJ2-2; D remains unclear. This CDR3 is 13 amino acids long. Germline V gene data show CDR1 as GTSNPN and CDR2 as SVGIG (reference sequence). V gave up 0 bases and J gave up 2 bases, with 4 bases separating them.

The chain has TRBV13 and TRBJ1-5, with 7 positions matching TRBD1. The length of the CDR3 is 19 residues. The V gene's germline CDR1 is PRHDT and CDR2 FYEKMQ (reference sequence). V was pared by 0 bases and J by 0 bases, with 11 bases of the junction left unmatched. The CDR3 sequence: CASSLGWDSALYSNQPQHF. The DNA of the CDR3 is TGTGCCAGCAGCTTAGGCTGGGACAGCGCACTTTATAGCAATCAGCCCCAGCATTTT.

The V and J genes are TRBV6-5 and TRBJ1-5; unclear D gene. CDR1 MNHEY and CDR2 SVGAGI come from the germline V gene. Trimming cost V 10 bases and J 1 base, with 14 bases left between them. The CDR3 is 14 amino acids. CDR3 sequence reads: CATNGGRSNQPQHF. In nucleotides, the CDR3 is TGTGCCACCAATGGTGGGAGAAGCAATCAGCCCCAGCATTTT.

The V and J genes are TRBV2 and TRBJ1-5; D gene uncertain. The germline CDR1 and CDR2 sequences are SNHLY and FYNNEI. CDR3 length: 14 amino acids. V was clipped by 4 bases and J by 1 base, with 8 bases between them. Here the CDR3 DNA reads TGTGCCAGCAGTGGCGGGGAGAGCAATCAGCCCCAGCATTTT. This codes for CASSGGESNQPQHF.

The chain carries TRBV3-1 (or the pseudogene TRBV3-2) and TRBJ2-7; a possible D gene is TRBD1 (6 bases). CDR3 length: 17 residues. Germline V lookup: CDR1 LGHDT, CDR2 YNNKEL (reference sequence). Between the trimmed V and J ends, which lost 1 base and 0 bases, there was a span of 16 bases. The CDR3 DNA sequence: TGTGCCAGCAGCCAAGTCCCCGGACAGCCGAGCTCCTACGAGCAGTACTTC. This sequence encodes CASSQVPGQPSSYEQYF.

CDR3 bases: TGCGCCAGCAGCTTGGAACAGGGGGCCTACGAGCAGTACTTC. The encoded protein is CASSLEQGAYEQYF. This chain connects TRBV5-1 to TRBJ2-7; TRBD1 aligns across 8 bases. The germline gives CDR1 SGHRS, CDR2 YFSETQ. The CDR3 contains 14 residues. J gave up 2 bases and V 0 bases, and 1 base lay outside the gene matches.

This chain joins TRBV27 and TRBJ2-7; TRBD1 is a possible D gene (6 bases). The CDR3 runs 15 residues. The V end was cut by 3 bases, the J end by 0 bases, with 12 bases between. Germline assignment: CDR1 MNHEY and CDR2 SMNVEV (reference sequence). This CDR3 is CASSFSGQSSYEQYF. In DNA form, the CDR3 reads TGTGCCAGCAGTTTCTCAGGACAGAGCTCCTACGAGCAGTACTTC.

CDR3 coding DNA: TGTGCCAGCAGCTACTTAGCGGGGGGGCTAGTGGATGAGCAGTTCTTC. Translated: CASSYLAGGLVDEQFF. The V gene is TRBV7-3, the J gene TRBJ2-1; 11 bases match TRBD2. J gave up 8 bases and V 4 bases, and 10 bases lay outside the gene matches. CDR1 is SGHTA, CDR2 FQGTGA, per germline. CDR3 length: 16 amino acids.

The V gene is TRBV5-1, the J gene TRBJ1-1; D ambiguous. Trimming shortened V by 0 bases and J by 7 bases, and 10 bases separated the two germline ends. CDR1 SGHRS and CDR2 YFSETQ come from the germline V gene. The CDR3 has 13 residues. The CDR3 loop is CASSLGGEGEAFF. CDR3 nucleotide sequence: TGCGCCAGCAGCTTGGGCGGGGAGGGTGAAGCTTTCTTT.

The chain has TRBV6-5 and TRBJ2-7, with 7 positions matching TRBD2. The length of the CDR3 is 13 residues. Looked up from germline, CDR1 is MNHEY and CDR2 is SVGAGI. J was trimmed by 4 bases and V by 6 bases; bases with no gene match: 6. CDR3 protein: CASSLLGGYEQYF. DNA of the CDR3: TGTGCCAGCAGCCTCCTGGGGGGGTACGAGCAGTACTTC.

This chain joins TRBV6-2 or TRBV6-3 and TRBJ2-2; possible D gene TRBD2, 6 bases. The V gene lost 6 bases and the J gene lost 5 bases, with 16 bases spanning the gap. The V gene's germline CDR1 is MNHEY and CDR2 SVGEGT. The CDR3 consists of 15 residues. The CDR3 DNA reads TGTGCCAGCAGCCCCCTGGAGGGGTGGACCGGGGAGCTGTTTTTT. Translating it yields CASSPLEGWTGELFF.

The CDR3 reads CAWSRDSSGGEKLFF. The CDR3 nucleotides are TGTGCCTGGAGCCGAGACAGCTCGGGGGGTGAAAAACTGTTTTTT. The J gene is TRBJ1-4, the V gene TRBV30, with D tentatively TRBD1 (5 bases). Trimming pared 3 bases from V and 7 bases from J, leaving 18 bases between. CDR3 size: 15 residues. Per the germline V gene, CDR1 is GTSNPN and CDR2 is SVGIG (reference sequence).

CDR3 loop: CASNLGLAGNGELFF. The DNA of the CDR3 is TGTGCCAGCAACCTGGGGTTAGCGGGGAACGGGGAGCTGTTTTTT. The genes are TRBV7-6 and TRBJ2-2; TRBD2 aligns across 8 bases. V was pared by 7 bases and J by 7 bases, with 11 bases of the junction left unmatched. CDR3 size: 15 residues. Germline CDR1 SGHVS, CDR2 FNYEAQ.